This T cell receptor beta chain was sequenced in a study of blood T cell repertoires in COVID-19. Across the whole study: COVID-19 samples, acute and convalescent, were from the United States, Italy and Spain. PBMCs, B-cell-depleted T cells, or T cells were the source of the cDNA or gDNA that made up the material.

Per the germline V gene, CDR1 is ENHRY and CDR2 is SYGVKD. The CDR3 has 15 residues. This clone was seen just once. The junction departs from germline at one end; a sequencing error may be responsible. As handled by the study authors: Reference gene primer amplification gave estimated nucleated cell counts. Clones were read by immunoSEQ multiplex PCR, and TCRdb kept only the in-frame ones, dropping some. V and J calls and clone size are as listed in that table; D and trimming were resolved from the DNA. This sample carries about 250,000 clones, 80% to 85% of them seen once, and the ten largest clones take 4% to 5.5%.

V is TRBV10-3 and J is TRBJ1-2; TRBD1 aligns across 7 bases. This TCR was sampled from a man over 45 with active or convalescent COVID-19. Sequencing was performed on peripheral blood. CDR3 bases: TGTGCCAGCAGTACAGGGGTTGTAGCTAACTATGGCTACACCTTC. It encodes CASSTGVVANYGYTF.